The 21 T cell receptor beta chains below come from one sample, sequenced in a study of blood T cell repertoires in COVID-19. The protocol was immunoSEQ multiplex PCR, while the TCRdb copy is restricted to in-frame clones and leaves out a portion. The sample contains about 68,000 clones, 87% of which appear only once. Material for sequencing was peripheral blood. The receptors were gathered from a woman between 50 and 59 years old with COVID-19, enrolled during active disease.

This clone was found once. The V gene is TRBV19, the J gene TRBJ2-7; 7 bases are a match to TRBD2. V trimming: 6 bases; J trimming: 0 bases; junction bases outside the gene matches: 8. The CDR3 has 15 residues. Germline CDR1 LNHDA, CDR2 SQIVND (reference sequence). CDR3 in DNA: TGTGCCAGTAGCGAACTAGCGCTTAGCTCCTACGAGCAGTACTTC. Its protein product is CASSELALSSYEQYF.

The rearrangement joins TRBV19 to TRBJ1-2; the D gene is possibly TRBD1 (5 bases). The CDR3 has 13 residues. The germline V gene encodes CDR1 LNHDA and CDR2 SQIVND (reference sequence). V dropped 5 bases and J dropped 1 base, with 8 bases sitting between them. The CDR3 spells CASSLDINYGYTF. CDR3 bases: TGTGCCAGTAGTTTGGACATTAACTATGGCTACACCTTC.

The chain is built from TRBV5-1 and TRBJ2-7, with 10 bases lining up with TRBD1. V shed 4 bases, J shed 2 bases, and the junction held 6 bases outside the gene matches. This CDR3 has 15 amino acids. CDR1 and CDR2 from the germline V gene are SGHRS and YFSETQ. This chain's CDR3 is CASSDRDRGTYEQYF. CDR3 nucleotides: TGCGCCAGCAGCGACCGGGACAGGGGAACCTACGAGCAGTACTTC.

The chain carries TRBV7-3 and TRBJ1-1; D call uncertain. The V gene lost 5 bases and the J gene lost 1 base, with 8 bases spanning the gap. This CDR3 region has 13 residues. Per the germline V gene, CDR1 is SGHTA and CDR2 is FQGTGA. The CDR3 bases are TGTGCCAGCAGCAAGAACTCGAACACTGAAGCTTTCTTT. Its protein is CASSKNSNTEAFF.

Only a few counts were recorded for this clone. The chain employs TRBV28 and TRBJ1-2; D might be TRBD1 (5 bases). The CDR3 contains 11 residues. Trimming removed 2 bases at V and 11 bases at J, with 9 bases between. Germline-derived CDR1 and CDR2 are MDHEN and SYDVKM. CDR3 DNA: TGTGCCAGCAGTTTACGGGCAGGGTACACCTTC. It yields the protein CASSLRAGYTF.

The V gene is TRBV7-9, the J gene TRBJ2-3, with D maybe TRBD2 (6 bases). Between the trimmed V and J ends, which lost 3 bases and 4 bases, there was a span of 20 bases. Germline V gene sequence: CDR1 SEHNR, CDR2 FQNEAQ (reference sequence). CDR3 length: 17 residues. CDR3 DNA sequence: TGTGCCAGCAGCTTTCAAACTAGCAATCCACATTCAGATACGCAGTATTTT. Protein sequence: CASSFQTSNPHSDTQYF.

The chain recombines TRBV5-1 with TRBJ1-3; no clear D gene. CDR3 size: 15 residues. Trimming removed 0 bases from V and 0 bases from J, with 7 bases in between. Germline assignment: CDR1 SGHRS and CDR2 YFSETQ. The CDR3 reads CASSLGASSGNTIYF. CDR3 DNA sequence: TGCGCCAGCAGCTTGGGGGCCTCCTCTGGAAACACCATATATTTT.

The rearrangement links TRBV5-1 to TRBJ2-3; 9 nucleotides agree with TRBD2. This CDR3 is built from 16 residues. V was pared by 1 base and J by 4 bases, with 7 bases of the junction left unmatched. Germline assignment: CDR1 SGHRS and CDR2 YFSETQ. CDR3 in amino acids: CASSLNGGRGADTQYF. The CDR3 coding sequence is TGCGCCAGCAGCTTGAACGGCGGGAGGGGGGCAGATACGCAGTATTTT.

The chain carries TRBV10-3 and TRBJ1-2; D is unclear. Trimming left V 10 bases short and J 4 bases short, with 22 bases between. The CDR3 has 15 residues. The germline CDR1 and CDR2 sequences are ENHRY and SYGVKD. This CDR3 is CATQWLGERSYGYTF. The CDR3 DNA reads TGTGCCACCCAGTGGTTGGGAGAGCGGAGCTATGGCTACACCTTC.

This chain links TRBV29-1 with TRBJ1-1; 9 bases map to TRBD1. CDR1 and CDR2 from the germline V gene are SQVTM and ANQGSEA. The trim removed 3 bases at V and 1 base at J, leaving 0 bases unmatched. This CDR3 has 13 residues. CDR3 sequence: CSVEGQGNTEAFF. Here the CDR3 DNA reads TGCAGCGTTGAGGGACAGGGGAACACTGAAGCTTTCTTT.

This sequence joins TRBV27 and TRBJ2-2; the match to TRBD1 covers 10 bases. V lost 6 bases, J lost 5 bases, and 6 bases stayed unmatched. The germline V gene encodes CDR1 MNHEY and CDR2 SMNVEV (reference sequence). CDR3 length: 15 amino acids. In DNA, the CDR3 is TGTGCCAGCAGCTTTCTGGGACAGGGGACCGGGGAGCTGTTTTTT. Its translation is CASSFLGQGTGELFF.

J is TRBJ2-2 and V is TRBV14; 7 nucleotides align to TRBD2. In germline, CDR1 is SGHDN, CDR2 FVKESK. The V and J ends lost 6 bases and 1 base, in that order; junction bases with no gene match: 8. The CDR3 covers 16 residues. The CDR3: CASSLLGEGNTGELFF. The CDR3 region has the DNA TGTGCCAGCAGTCTCCTGGGGGAGGGGAACACCGGGGAGCTGTTTTTT.

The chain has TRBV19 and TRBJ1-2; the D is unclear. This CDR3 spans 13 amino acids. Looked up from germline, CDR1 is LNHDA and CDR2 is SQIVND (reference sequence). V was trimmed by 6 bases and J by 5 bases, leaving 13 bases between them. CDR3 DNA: TGTGCCAGTAGACCAAGGGAGGTTTATGGCTACACCTTC. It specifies CASRPREVYGYTF. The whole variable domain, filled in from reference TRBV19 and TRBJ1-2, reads DGGITQSPKYLFRKEGQNVTLSCEQNLNHDAMYWYRQDPGQGLRLIYYSQIVNDFQKGDIAEGYSVSREKKESFPLTVTSAQKNPTAFYLCASRPREVYGYTFGSGTRLTVV.

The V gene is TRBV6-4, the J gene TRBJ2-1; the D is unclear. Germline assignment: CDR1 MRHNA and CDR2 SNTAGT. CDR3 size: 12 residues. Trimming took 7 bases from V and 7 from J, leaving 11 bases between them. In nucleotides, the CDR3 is TGTGCCAGCAAGAAACGGGTAAATGAGCAGTTCTTC. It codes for CASKKRVNEQFF.

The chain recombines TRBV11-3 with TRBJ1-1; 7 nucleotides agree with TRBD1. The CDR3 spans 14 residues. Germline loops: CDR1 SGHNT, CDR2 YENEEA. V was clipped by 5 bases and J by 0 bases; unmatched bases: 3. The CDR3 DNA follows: TGTGCCAGCAGCGTGGGACAGCTGAACACTGAAGCTTTCTTT. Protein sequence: CASSVGQLNTEAFF.

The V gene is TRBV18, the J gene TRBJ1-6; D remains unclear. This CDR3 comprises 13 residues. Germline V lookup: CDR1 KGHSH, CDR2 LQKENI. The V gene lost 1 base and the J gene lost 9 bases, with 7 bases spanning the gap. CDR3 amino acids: CASSPLGGSPLHF. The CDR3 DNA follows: TGTGCCAGCTCACCACTAGGAGGTTCACCCCTCCACTTT.

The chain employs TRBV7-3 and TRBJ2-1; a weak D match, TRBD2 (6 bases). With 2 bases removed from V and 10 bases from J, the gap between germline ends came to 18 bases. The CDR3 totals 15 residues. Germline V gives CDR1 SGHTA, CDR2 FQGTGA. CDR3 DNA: TGTGCCAGCAGCTTATACGGCGGGACCGTTGGGGAGCAGTTCTTC. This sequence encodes CASSLYGGTVGEQFF.

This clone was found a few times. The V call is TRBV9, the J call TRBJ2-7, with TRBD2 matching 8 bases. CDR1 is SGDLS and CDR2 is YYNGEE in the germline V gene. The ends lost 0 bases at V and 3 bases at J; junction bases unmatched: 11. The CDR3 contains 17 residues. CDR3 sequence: CASSVGSGGPLSYEQYF. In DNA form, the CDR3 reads TGTGCCAGCAGCGTAGGTTCGGGAGGGCCCCTTAGCTACGAGCAGTACTTC.

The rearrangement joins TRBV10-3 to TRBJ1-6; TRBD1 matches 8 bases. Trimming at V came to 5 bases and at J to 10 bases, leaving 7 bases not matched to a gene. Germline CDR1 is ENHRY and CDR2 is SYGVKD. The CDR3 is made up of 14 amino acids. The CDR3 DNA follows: TGTGCCATCAGTTCGGACAGGGTGCGGTCACCCCTCCACTTT. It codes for CAISSDRVRSPLHF.

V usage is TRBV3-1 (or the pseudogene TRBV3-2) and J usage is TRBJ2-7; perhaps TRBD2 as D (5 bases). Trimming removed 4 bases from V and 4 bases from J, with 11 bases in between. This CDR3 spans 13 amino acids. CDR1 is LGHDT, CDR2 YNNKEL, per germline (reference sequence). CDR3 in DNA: TGTGCCAGCAGCCTAAGGACTCCATACGAGCAGTACTTC. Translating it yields CASSLRTPYEQYF.

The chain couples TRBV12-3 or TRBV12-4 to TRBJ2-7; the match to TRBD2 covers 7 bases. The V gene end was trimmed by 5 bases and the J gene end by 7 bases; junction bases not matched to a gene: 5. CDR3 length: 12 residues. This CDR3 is CASSTLGGEQYF. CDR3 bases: TGTGCCAGCAGTACCCTGGGGGGGGAGCAGTACTTC.